This entry lists 2 T cell receptor beta chains sequenced from one sample in a study of T cells after yellow fever vaccination. TCRdb passed the 5' RACE reads through MiXCR, listing each CDR3 protein once. The data show a few hundred thousand distinct CDR3 sequences, with 18% seen just once and 18% held by the top ten. The material was PBMCs, obtained before the yellow fever booster vaccination. These receptors originate from a man aged 18 to 35 who received the YFV17D yellow fever vaccine.

The V and J genes are TRBV29-1 and TRBJ2-1, with 11 positions matching TRBD2. Germline lookup yields CDR1 SQVTM and CDR2 ANQGSEA. This CDR3 is built from 16 residues. V was pared by 4 bases and J by 3 bases, with 8 bases of the junction left unmatched. The CDR3: CSVVPASGGRYNEQFF. CDR3 nucleotides: TGCAGCGTTGTACCGGCTAGCGGGGGGCGCTACAATGAGCAGTTCTTC.

There are a few counts of this clonotype. The rearrangement links TRBV7-2 to TRBJ2-5; 9 bases are a match to TRBD2. Germline V gene data show CDR1 as SGHTA and CDR2 as FQGNSA. V gave up 5 bases and J gave up 4 bases; unmatched junction bases: 8. The CDR3 covers 15 residues. The CDR3 region is CASSPVGGGAETQYF. CDR3 coding DNA: TGTGCCAGCAGCCCCGTTGGCGGGGGGGCAGAGACCCAGTACTTC.